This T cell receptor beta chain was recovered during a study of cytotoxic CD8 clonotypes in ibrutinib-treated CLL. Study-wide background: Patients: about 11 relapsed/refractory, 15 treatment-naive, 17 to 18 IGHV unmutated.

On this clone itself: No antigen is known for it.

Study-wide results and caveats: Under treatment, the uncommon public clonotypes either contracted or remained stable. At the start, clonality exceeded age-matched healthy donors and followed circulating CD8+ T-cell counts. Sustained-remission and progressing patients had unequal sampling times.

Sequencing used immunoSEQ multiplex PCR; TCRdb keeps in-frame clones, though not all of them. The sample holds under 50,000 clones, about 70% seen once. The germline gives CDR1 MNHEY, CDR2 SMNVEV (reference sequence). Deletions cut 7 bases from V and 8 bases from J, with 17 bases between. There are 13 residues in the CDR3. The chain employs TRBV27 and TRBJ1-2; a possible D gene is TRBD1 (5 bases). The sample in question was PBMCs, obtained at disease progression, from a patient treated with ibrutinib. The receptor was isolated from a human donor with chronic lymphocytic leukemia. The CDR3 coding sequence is TGTGCCAGCACCCCCGGTGGGGCGGGGGGCTACACCTTC. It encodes CASTPGGAGGYTF.